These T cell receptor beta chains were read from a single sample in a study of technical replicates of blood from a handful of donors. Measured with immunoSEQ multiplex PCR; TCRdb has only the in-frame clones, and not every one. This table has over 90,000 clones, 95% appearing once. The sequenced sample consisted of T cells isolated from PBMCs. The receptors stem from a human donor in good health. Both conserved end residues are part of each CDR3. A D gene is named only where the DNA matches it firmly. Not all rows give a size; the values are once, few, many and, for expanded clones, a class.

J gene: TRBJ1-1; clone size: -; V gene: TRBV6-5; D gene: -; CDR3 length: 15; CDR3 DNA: TGTGCCAGCAGTTACGGGGGGAGGCGTGACACTGAAGCTTTCTTT; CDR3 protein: CASSYGGRRDTEAFF
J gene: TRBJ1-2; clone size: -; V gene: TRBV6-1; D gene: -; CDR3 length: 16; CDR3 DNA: TGTGCCAGCAGTGAAAGTAGGGTCGGTGGAGGAGAAGGCTACACCTTC; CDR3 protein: CASSESRVGGGEGYTF
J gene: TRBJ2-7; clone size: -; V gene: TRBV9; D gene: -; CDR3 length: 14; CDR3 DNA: TGTGCCAGCAGGGCCGGGTTGAGCTCCTACGAGCAGTACTTC; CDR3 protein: CASRAGLSSYEQYF
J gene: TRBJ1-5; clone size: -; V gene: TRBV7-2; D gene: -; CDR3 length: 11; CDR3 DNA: TGTGCCAGCAGCTCGTATCAGCCCCAGCATTTT; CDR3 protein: CASSSYQPQHF
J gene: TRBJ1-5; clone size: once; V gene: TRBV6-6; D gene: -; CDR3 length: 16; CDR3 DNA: TGTGCCAGCAGTTACCAGGGCGGAGCTCTCAATCAGCCCCAGCATTTT; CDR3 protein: CASSYQGGALNQPQHF
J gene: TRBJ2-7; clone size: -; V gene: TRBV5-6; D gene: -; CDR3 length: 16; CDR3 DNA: TGTGCCACCTCAGCTTGGGCGTCTTCGGTAGATGGGGAGCAGTACTTC; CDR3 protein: CATSAWASSVDGEQYF
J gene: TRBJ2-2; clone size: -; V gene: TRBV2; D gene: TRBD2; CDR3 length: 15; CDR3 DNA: TGTGCCAGCCGACCCCCAGGGACTAGGACCGGGGAGCTGTTTTTT; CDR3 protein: CASRPPGTRTGELFF
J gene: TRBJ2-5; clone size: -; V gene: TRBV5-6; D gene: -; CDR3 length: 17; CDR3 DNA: TGTGCCAGCAGCTGGGGGAGGCGAGCGGGCGTCCAAGAGACCCAGTACTTC; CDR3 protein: CASSWGRRAGVQETQYF
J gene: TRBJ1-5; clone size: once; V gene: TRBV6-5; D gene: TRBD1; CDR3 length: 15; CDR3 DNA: TGTGCCAGCAGTGCCAACAGGGGTGGGGGTCAGCCCCAGCATTTT; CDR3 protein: CASSANRGGGQPQHF
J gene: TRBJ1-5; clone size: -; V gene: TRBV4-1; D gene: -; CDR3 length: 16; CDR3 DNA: TGCGCCAGCAGCCAAGAAGGGGGGGGTAGCAATCAGCCCCAGCATTTT; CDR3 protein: CASSQEGGGSNQPQHF
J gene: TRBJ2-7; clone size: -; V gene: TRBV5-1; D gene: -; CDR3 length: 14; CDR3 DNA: TGCGCCAGCAGCTTGTGGCATAGCGTCTACGAGCAGTACTTC; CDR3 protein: CASSLWHSVYEQYF
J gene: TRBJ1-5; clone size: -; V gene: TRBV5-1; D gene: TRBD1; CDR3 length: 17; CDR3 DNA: TGCGCCAGCAGCTTGGGTCAGGGGGACGGCAGCAATCAGCCCCAGCATTTT; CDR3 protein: CASSLGQGDGSNQPQHF
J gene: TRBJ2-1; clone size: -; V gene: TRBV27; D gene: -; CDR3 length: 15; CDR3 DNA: TGTGCCAGTTCCGATCCGGGACACTTGTACAATGAGCAGTTCTTC; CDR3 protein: CASSDPGHLYNEQFF
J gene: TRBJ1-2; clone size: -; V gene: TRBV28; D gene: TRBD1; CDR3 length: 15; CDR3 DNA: TGTGCCAGCAGTGCCGAGGGACAGGGGGACTATGGCTACACCTTC; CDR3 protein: CASSAEGQGDYGYTF
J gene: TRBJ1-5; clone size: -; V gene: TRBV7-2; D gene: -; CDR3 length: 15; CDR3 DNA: TGTGCCAGCAGCTTAGCGGAGGGGAGCAATCAGCCCCAGCATTTT; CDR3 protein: CASSLAEGSNQPQHF
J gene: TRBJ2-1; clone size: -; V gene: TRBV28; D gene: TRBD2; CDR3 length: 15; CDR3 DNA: TGTGCCAGCAGTTCGCGTAGCGGGAGACTCCATGAGCAGTTCTTC; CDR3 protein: CASSSRSGRLHEQFF
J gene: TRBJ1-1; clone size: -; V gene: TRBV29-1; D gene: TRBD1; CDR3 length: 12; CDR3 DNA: TGCAGCGTCGGGACAGTGAACACTGAAGCTTTCTTT; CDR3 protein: CSVGTVNTEAFF
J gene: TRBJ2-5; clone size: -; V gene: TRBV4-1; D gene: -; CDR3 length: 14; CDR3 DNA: TGCGCCAGCAGCCAAGATCCCGGGCACCGGGAGCAGTACTTC; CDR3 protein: CASSQDPGHREQYF
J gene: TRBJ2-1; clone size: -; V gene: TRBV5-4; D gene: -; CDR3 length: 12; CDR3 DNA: TGTGCCAGCAGCTTGGTTCCCCAAGAGCAGTTCTTC; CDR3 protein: CASSLVPQEQFF
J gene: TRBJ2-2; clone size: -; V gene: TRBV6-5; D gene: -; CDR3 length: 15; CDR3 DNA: TGTGCCAGCAGCATAGGGACACCGAACACCGGGGAGCTGTTTTTT; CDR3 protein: CASSIGTPNTGELFF
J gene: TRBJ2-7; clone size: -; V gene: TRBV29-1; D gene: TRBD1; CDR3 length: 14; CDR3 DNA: TGCAGCGTCGCCTACACAGGGGGTGAATACGAGCAGTACTTC; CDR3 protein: CSVAYTGGEYEQYF
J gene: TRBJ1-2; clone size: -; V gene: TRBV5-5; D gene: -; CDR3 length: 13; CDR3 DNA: TGTGCCAGCAGCTCTCTGAGGATGAGCGGCTACACCTTC; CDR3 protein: CASSSLRMSGYTF
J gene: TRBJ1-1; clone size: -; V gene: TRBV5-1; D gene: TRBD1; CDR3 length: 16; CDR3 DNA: TGCGCCAGCAGCTTGGGACAGGGGGGAATGAACACTGAAGCTTTCTTT; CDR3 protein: CASSLGQGGMNTEAFF
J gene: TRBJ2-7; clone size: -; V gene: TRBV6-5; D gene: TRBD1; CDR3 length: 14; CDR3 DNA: TGTGCCAGCAGTACACAGGGGATGAACTACGAGCAGTACTTC; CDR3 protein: CASSTQGMNYEQYF
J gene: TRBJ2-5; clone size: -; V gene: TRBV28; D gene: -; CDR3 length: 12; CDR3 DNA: TGTGCCAGCGGGAAGGAGGTTAAGACCCAGTACTTC; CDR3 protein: CASGKEVKTQYF
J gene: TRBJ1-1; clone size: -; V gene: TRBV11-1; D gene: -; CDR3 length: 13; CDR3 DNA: TGTGCCAGCAGCGAGGGAGGGGGCACTGAAGCTTTCTTT; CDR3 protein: CASSEGGGTEAFF
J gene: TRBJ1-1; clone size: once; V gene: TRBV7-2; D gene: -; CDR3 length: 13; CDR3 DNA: TGTGCCAGCAGAATTTCAGAGAACACTGAAGCTTTCTTT; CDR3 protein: CASRISENTEAFF
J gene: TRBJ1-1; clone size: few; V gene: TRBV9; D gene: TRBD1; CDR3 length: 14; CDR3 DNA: TGTGCCAGCAGCCCACGACAGGGGGCCACTGAAGCTTTCTTT; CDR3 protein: CASSPRQGATEAFF
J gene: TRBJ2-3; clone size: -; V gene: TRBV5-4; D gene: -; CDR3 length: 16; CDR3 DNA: TGTGCCAGCAGCTTGTCTAGGACTGATGTAAGCGCTACGCAGTATTTT; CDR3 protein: CASSLSRTDVSATQYF
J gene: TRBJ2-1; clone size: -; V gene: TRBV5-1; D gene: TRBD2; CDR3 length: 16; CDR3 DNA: TGCGCCAGCACCAACAGAGGTCTAGCGGGAGTGCATGAGCAGTTCTTC; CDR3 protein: CASTNRGLAGVHEQFF
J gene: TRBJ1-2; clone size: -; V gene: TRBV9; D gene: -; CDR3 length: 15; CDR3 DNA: TGTGCCAGCAGCCCTTGGGACTTAACTACCTATGGCTACACCTTC; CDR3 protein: CASSPWDLTTYGYTF
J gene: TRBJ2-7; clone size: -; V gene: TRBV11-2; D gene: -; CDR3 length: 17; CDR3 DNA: TGTGCCAGCAGCTTAGATTCCATGCGGGGCTTTCGCTACGAGCAGTACTTC; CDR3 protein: CASSLDSMRGFRYEQYF
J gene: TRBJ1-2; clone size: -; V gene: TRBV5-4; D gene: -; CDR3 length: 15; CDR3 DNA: TGTGCCAGCAGCTTGTATGCTGGTTTCGGGGATGGCTACACCTTC; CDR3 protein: CASSLYAGFGDGYTF
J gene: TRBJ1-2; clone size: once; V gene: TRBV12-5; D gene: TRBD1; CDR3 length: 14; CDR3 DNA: TGTGCTAGTGGGTTACGACAGGGTTCAAGTGGCTACACCTTC; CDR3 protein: CASGLRQGSSGYTF
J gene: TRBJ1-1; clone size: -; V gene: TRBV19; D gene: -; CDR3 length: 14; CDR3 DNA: TGTGCCAGTAGTATTACCGGGAGCCCCGCTGAAGCTTTCTTT; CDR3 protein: CASSITGSPAEAFF
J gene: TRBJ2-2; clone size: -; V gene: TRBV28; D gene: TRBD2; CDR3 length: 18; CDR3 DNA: TGTGCCAGCAGTTTATCCCTTGGACTAGTGAGGGTCCCCGGGGAGCTGTTTTTT; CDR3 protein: CASSLSLGLVRVPGELFF
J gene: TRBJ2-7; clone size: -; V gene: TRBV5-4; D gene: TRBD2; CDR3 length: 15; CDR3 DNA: TGTGCCAGCAGCTCGCCGGGACTAGAACCCTACGAGCAGTACTTC; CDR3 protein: CASSSPGLEPYEQYF
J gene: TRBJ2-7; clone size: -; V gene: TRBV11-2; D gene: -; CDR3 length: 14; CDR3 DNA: TGTGCCAGCAGGAGTACCGGACTCCACTACGAGCAGTACTTC; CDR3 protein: CASRSTGLHYEQYF
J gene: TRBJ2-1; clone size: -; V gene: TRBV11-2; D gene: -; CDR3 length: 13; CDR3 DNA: TGTGCCAGCAGCCCGGGGACCTACAATGAGCAGTTCTTC; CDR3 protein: CASSPGTYNEQFF
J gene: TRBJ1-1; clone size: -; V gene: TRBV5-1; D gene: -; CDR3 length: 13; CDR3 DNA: TGCGCCAGCAGCGCGAAAACGGGCACTGAAGCTTTCTTT; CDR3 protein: CASSAKTGTEAFF
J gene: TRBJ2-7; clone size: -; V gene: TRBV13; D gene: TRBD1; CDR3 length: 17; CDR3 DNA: TGTGCCAGCAGCCCATTAAATCGGGACAGGGTGGACTACGAGCAGTACTTC; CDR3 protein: CASSPLNRDRVDYEQYF
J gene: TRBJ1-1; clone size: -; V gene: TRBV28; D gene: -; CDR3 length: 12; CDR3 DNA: TGTGCCAGCAGGTTCATGAACACTGAAGCTTTCTTT; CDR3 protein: CASRFMNTEAFF
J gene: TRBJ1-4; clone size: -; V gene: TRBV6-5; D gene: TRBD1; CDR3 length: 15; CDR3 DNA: TGTGCCAGCAGTTACTCCGGGACAGCTAATGAAAAACTGTTTTTT; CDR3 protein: CASSYSGTANEKLFF
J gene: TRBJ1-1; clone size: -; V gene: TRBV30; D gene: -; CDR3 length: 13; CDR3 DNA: TGTGCCTGGAAACGACAGGTGAACACTGAAGCTTTCTTT; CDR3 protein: CAWKRQVNTEAFF